This passage covers 27 T cell receptor beta chains from one sample sequenced in a study of blood T cells in healthy people across ages. A sample-barcoded 5' primer and a J-beta primer mix were used in a second PCR of about 6 to 11 cycles. TCRdb recomputed calls from the 5' RACE reads with MiXCR, one row per CDR3 protein. The table has about 800,000 distinct CDR3 sequences, roughly 46% seen once. The specimen sequenced was blood. The receptors originated from an elderly man in good health.

The chain is built from TRBV5-1 and TRBJ2-7, with 14 bases matching TRBD2. V was pared by 4 bases and J by 6 bases, with 3 bases of the junction left unmatched. This CDR3 has 14 amino acids. Germline V gene data show CDR1 as SGHRS and CDR2 as YFSETQ. CDR3 residues: CASSGLAGGREQYF. CDR3 in DNA: TGCGCCAGCAGCGGACTAGCGGGAGGTCGCGAGCAGTACTTC.

This clonotype was recorded many times. The rearrangement uses TRBV7-2 and TRBJ2-1, with TRBD2 identical over 9 bases. V lost 1 base, J lost 6 bases, and 7 bases stayed unmatched. Germline CDR1 reads SGHTA; CDR2 reads FQGNSA. The CDR3 loop spans 16 amino acids. The CDR3 is CASSLVVTSGRNEQFF. CDR3 nucleotides: TGTGCCAGCAGCTTAGTGGTGACTAGCGGCCGCAATGAGCAGTTCTTC.

The gene calls are TRBV10-3 and TRBJ2-5, with D maybe TRBD2 (6 bases). From germline, CDR1 is ENHRY and CDR2 SYGVKD. The CDR3 runs 13 residues. V was cut by 4 bases and J by 3 bases, with 9 bases left in between. This CDR3 reads CAISAGGKETQYF. The CDR3 bases are TGTGCCATCAGTGCTGGCGGGAAAGAGACCCAGTACTTC.

This chain links TRBV10-3 with TRBJ2-7; 10 nucleotides line up with TRBD2. CDR1 and CDR2 from the germline V gene are ENHRY and SYGVKD. The CDR3 loop spans 14 amino acids. V lost 3 bases and J lost 3; bases outside the gene matches: 2. Here the CDR3 reads CAISDGTSVYEQYF. In DNA, the CDR3 is TGTGCCATCAGTGATGGGACTAGCGTCTACGAGCAGTACTTC.

V and J are TRBV16 and TRBJ2-3; no clear D gene. V gave up 2 bases and J gave up 3 bases, with 9 bases separating them. Germline V lookup: CDR1 KGHSY, CDR2 FQNENV. The CDR3 covers 14 residues. For the CDR3, the DNA is TGTGCCAGCAGCCAAGTAGCCCAGACAGATACGCAGTATTTT. The encoded protein is CASSQVAQTDTQYF.

This chain uses TRBV27 with TRBJ1-5; tentatively, D is TRBD1 (5 bases). The CDR3 runs 15 residues. Germline loops: CDR1 MNHEY, CDR2 SMNVEV (reference sequence). Trimming removed 5 bases from V and 2 bases from J, with 13 bases in between. The CDR3 DNA follows: TGTGCCAGCAGTCCAAAGGGACGAGGCAATCAGCCCCAGCATTTT. This encodes CASSPKGRGNQPQHF.

This chain connects TRBV14 to TRBJ2-2; D not certain. Germline V CDR1 and CDR2: SGHDN, FVKESK. The ends were cut back, 1 base at V and 0 bases at J, with 9 bases in the middle. This CDR3 comprises 16 residues. The CDR3 bases are TGTGCCAGCAGCCAAGTCCGCTCCCCGAACACCGGGGAGCTGTTTTTT. Amino acids: CASSQVRSPNTGELFF.

This clonotype was seen a few times. V is TRBV27 and J is TRBJ2-3; D is perhaps TRBD1 (6 bases). Trimming removed 6 bases at V and 2 bases at J, with 15 bases between. The CDR3 contains 15 residues. The germline gives CDR1 MNHEY, CDR2 SMNVEV (reference sequence). CDR3 coding DNA: TGTGCCAGCAGCATCGGCTGGGACACCACAGATACGCAGTATTTT. Encoded protein: CASSIGWDTTDTQYF.

Concerning this clonotype: A junction boundary mismatches the germline segment, possibly from a read error. V usage is TRBV7-2 and J usage is TRBJ1-6; D may be TRBD1 (5 bases). This CDR3 is built from 17 residues. Germline V gene data show CDR1 as SGHTA and CDR2 as FQGNSA. CDR3 nucleotide sequence: TGCGCCAGCAGCCACCCAACCGGGACCCAAGGTCGTTCACCCCTCCACTTT. Amino acids: CASSHPTGTQGRSPLHF.

The chain uses TRBV2 and TRBJ2-1, with TRBD1 matching over 11 bases. V lost 8 bases to trimming and J lost 8 bases; unmatched junction nucleotides: 5. The V gene's germline CDR1 is SNHLY and CDR2 FYNNEI. The CDR3 runs to 13 residues. CDR3 sequence: CASRTGGAYEQFF. The CDR3 DNA sequence: TGTGCCAGCCGGACAGGGGGCGCCTATGAGCAGTTCTTC. Variable domain in full (rest from reference TRBV2 and TRBJ2-1): EPEVTQTPSHQVTQMGQEVILRCVPISNHLYFYWYRQILGQKVEFLVSFYNNEISEKSEIFDDQFSVERPDGSNFTLKIRSTKLEDSAMYFCASRTGGAYEQFFGPGTRLTVL.

In its sample, this clonotype was seen many times. This sequence joins TRBV20-1 and TRBJ2-7; 11 nucleotides align to TRBD2. The J call may not be correct, given that the DNA end is closer to TRBJ2-5. CDR3 size: 16 residues. Germline V gives CDR1 DFQATT, CDR2 SNEGSKA (reference sequence). CDR3 residues: CSAEEPGLADGKTQYF. DNA for the CDR3: TGCAGTGCGGAGGAACCGGGACTAGCGGATGGGAAGACCCAGTACTTC.

The J gene is TRBJ2-4, the V gene TRBV28; TRBD2 agrees at 9 bases. The DNA end is a closer match to TRBJ2-5, so the J assignment may be wrong. The CDR3 length is 15 residues. Germline loops: CDR1 MDHEN, CDR2 SYDVKM. Here the CDR3 reads CASSLIAGEEETQYF. The CDR3 DNA sequence: TGTGCCAGCAGTCTGATAGCGGGAGAGGAAGAGACCCAGTACTTC.

The chain uses TRBV9 and TRBJ1-6; D is uncertain. The CDR3 runs 12 residues. V was cut by 6 bases and J by 10 bases, with 11 bases left in between. CDR1 is SGDLS, CDR2 YYNGEE, per germline. The CDR3 coding sequence is TGTGCCAGCAAGGGCGAGGGATCACCCCTCCACTTT. Amino acid sequence: CASKGEGSPLHF.

This chain joins TRBV7-2 and TRBJ2-3; 13 bases match TRBD2. V was clipped by 4 bases and J by 6 bases; unmatched bases: 10. The CDR3 is 17 residues long. CDR1 and CDR2 (germline): SGHTA, FQGNSA. The CDR3 bases are TGTGCCAGCAGCTCCGGCATCCCGGGACTAGCGGGGGATACGCAGTATTTT. Translating gives CASSSGIPGLAGDTQYF.

V and J are TRBV21-1 and TRBJ2-6; no DNA check was done on the table's D call, TRBD1. TRBV21-1 is given as a pseudogene. The CDR3 is made up of 13 amino acids. The CDR3 sequence is CASTRDRANVLTF. The CDR3 DNA follows: TGTGCCAGCACCCGGGACAGGGCCAACGTCCTGACTTTC.

There are a few counts of this clonotype. The chain joins TRBV27 to TRBJ2-1, with 7 bases that match TRBD1. Trimming took 6 bases from V and 6 from J; bases not matched to a gene: 8. Germline V lookup: CDR1 MNHEY, CDR2 SMNVEV (reference sequence). The CDR3 covers 14 residues. The CDR3 region is CASSLGTELNEQFF. For the CDR3, the DNA is TGTGCCAGCAGCCTCGGGACAGAACTCAATGAGCAGTTCTTC.

This clonotype came up many times. The V call is TRBV29-1, the J call TRBJ2-1; D possibly corresponds to TRBD2 (5 bases). Germline-derived CDR1 and CDR2 are SQVTM and ANQGSEA. This CDR3 region has 12 residues. V lost 3 bases and J 9 bases, leaving 12 bases between the germline ends. CDR3: CSVEAGYGEQFF. CDR3 sequence (DNA): TGCAGCGTTGAGGCGGGTTACGGTGAGCAGTTCTTC.

The J gene is TRBJ2-3, the V gene TRBV29-1, with D tentatively TRBD1 or TRBD2 (5 bases each). Germline CDR1 is SQVTM and CDR2 is ANQGSEA. This CDR3 is built from 14 residues. V was clipped by 7 bases and J by 6 bases, with 20 bases between them. CDR3 coding DNA: TGCAGCGCCGCCCCGACAGCCTCGGGGGATACGCAGTATTTT. Translation gives CSAAPTASGDTQYF.

Here the CDR3 reads CASSSLTGYNQPQHF. The CDR3 DNA reads TGTGCCAGCAGTTCTCTGACAGGGTACAATCAGCCCCAGCATTTT. The chain has TRBV6-6 and TRBJ1-5; 7 nucleotides match TRBD1. Germline V gives CDR1 MNHNY, CDR2 SVGAGI (reference sequence). The CDR3 has 15 amino acids. The junction had 6 bases not matched to a gene; V was cut back by 4 bases and J by 3 bases.

The chain combines TRBV12-3 or TRBV12-4 with TRBJ2-7; D may be TRBD1 (5 bases). The CDR3 length is 14 residues. Trimming left V 2 bases short and J 6 bases short, with 14 bases between. The CDR3 region is CASSLQLAQGEQYF. Written as DNA, the CDR3 is TGTGCCAGCAGTTTACAGCTGGCCCAGGGCGAGCAGTACTTC.

The DNA for the CDR3 is TGTGCCAGCAGCGAAGGGACTAGCGCGAGAGGTGAGCAGTTCTTC. Encoded protein: CASSEGTSARGEQFF. The chain links TRBV6-4 to TRBJ2-1; 10 bases match TRBD2. Germline trimming cut 6 bases from V and 9 bases from J; bases unmatched to any gene: 11. CDR3 size: 15 residues. The germline V gene has CDR1 MRHNA and CDR2 SNTAGT.

In its sample, this clonotype was seen many times. V and J are TRBV5-5 and TRBJ2-7; the match to TRBD2 covers 13 bases. The length of the CDR3 is 15 residues. V was pared by 0 bases and J by 11 bases, with 8 bases of the junction left unmatched. Germline lookup yields CDR1 SGHKS and CDR2 YYEKEE (reference sequence). The CDR3, as DNA: TGTGCCAGCAGCTTGGCCTTAGGACTAGCGGGAGAGGAGTACTTC. It is translated as CASSLALGLAGEEYF.

The chain joins TRBV3-1 to TRBJ2-1, with D unresolved. The ends were cut back, 1 base at V and 4 bases at J, with 11 bases in the middle. Germline CDR1 is LGHDT and CDR2 is YNNKEL (reference sequence). CDR3 size: 15 residues. The chain's CDR3 is CASSQATGPYNEQFF. The DNA of the CDR3 is TGTGCCAGCAGCCAAGCGACTGGCCCGTACAATGAGCAGTTCTTC.

The genes are TRBV18 and TRBJ2-1; the match to TRBD2 covers 9 bases. Germline V gives CDR1 KGHSH, CDR2 LQKENI. The CDR3 sequence is 19 residues long. After removal of 1 base from V and 1 base from J, the junction contained 11 bases not matched to a gene. CDR3 in DNA: TGTGCCAGCTCACCACGGCCCAATCCCGCGGGAGGGTCCTACAATGAGCAGTTCTTC. Residues: CASSPRPNPAGGSYNEQFF. Full variable domain (rest looked up from reference TRBV18 and TRBJ2-1): NAGVMQNPRHLVRRRGQEARLRCSPMKGHSHVYWYRQLPEEGLKFMVYLQKENIIDESGMPKERFSAEFPKEGPSILRIQQVVRGDSAAYFCASSPRPNPAGGSYNEQFFGPGTRLTVL.

The V gene is TRBV10-3, the J gene TRBJ1-2; TRBD1 agrees at 10 bases. Unmatched junction bases numbered 8, after V lost 10 bases and J lost 6 bases. Germline CDR1 is ENHRY and CDR2 is SYGVKD. This CDR3 comprises 13 residues. The CDR3 spells CATSTGTGDGYTF. CDR3 nucleotide sequence: TGTGCCACCTCAACAGGGACAGGGGATGGCTACACCTTC.

The table lists this clonotype with a few counts. V is TRBV5-7 and J is TRBJ2-7; D is uncertain. TRBV5-7 is treated as an ORF (open reading frame) with a function not yet certain. Trimming shortened V by 0 bases and J by 7 bases, and 5 bases separated the two germline ends. This CDR3 has 11 amino acids. The CDR3 spells CASSLEKEQYF. CDR3 bases: TGTGCCAGCAGCTTGGAGAAAGAGCAGTACTTC.

The chain recombines TRBV19 with TRBJ1-4; D is unresolved. Germline V CDR1 and CDR2: LNHDA, SQIVND (reference sequence). CDR3 length equals 14 residues. Trimming pared 4 bases from V and 5 bases from J, leaving 11 bases between. CDR3 residues: CASSRTGENEKLFF. In DNA, the CDR3 is TGTGCCAGTAGTAGGACCGGGGAAAATGAAAAACTGTTTTTT. The complete variable domain, with remaining parts taken from reference TRBV19 and TRBJ1-4, reads DGGITQSPKYLFRKEGQNVTLSCEQNLNHDAMYWYRQDPGQGLRLIYYSQIVNDFQKGDIAEGYSVSREKKESFPLTVTSAQKNPTAFYLCASSRTGENEKLFFGSGTQLSVL.